This T cell receptor beta chain is from a study of blood T cell repertoires in COVID-19. Turning to the study itself: There were acute and convalescent COVID-19 samples, and they came from the United States, Italy and Spain. PBMCs, B-cell-depleted T cells, or T cells provided the cDNA or gDNA that made up the material.

Trimming cost V 3 bases and J 1 base; bases outside gene matches: 9. This CDR3 comprises 17 residues. In germline, CDR1 is SGHNT, CDR2 YYREEE (reference sequence). The table came from immunoSEQ multiplex PCR; TCRdb's copy has only in-frame clones and leaves some out. The table includes about 140,000 clones, approximately 78% detected once. The sequence was obtained from a woman aged 80 or over with acute or convalescent COVID-19. The chain is built from TRBV5-4 and TRBJ2-5, with 10 bases lining up with TRBD2. Sequenced: peripheral blood. The CDR3 DNA is TGTGCCAGCAGCTCAAAGACTAGCGGGCTCCCCCAAGAGACCCAGTACTTC. It translates to CASSSKTSGLPQETQYF.